The 20 T cell receptor beta chains below come from one sample, sequenced in a study of cytomegalovirus exposure and HLA in healthy donors (dated by TCRdb to 2016 to 2017). The library came from the immunoSEQ multiplex PCR assay. For the multiplex PCR, a mixture combining 60 forward primers for TCR Vbeta segments and 13 reverse primers for TCR Jbeta segments was used. As stored in TCRdb, this immuneACCESS dataset retains in-frame rearrangements with V and J assigned. A fraction of the clones does not appear; measured against another copy, unresolved V genes explain less than half of the discrepancy, and the remainder lacks a known reason. Counted in this sample were some 130,000 clones; 80% of them appeared once. The top ten hold 2.5% to 3% of the sample. The source material was PBMCs. Receptors originate from a man younger than 40 in good health and CMV-seronegative.

V usage is TRBV27 and J usage is TRBJ2-5, with 9 bases that match TRBD2. This CDR3 contains 15 residues. Germline CDR1 reads MNHEY; CDR2 reads SMNVEV (reference sequence). J lost 2 bases, V lost 5 bases, and 6 bases had no gene match. CDR3 DNA: TGTGCCAGCAGTGCCCAGACTAGCGGACAAGAGACCCAGTACTTC. It is translated as CASSAQTSGQETQYF.

The chain links TRBV7-9 to TRBJ2-7; 9 bases fit TRBD1. The J segment lost 2 bases and the V segment lost 4 bases, leaving 6 bases of the junction unmatched. This CDR3 is 15 amino acids long. CDR1 is SEHNR and CDR2 is FQNEAQ in the germline V gene (reference sequence). CDR3 amino acids: CASSSIGTGTYEQYF. The CDR3 DNA is TGTGCCAGCAGCTCCATCGGGACAGGGACCTACGAGCAGTACTTC.

V is TRBV25-1 and J is TRBJ1-2; the match to TRBD1 covers 10 bases. In germline, CDR1 is MGHDK, CDR2 SYGVNS. J lost 6 bases, V lost 4 bases, and 2 bases had no gene match. CDR3 size: 13 residues. CDR3 in DNA: TGTGCCAGCAGTGTGACAGGGGGCGATGGCTACACCTTC. Its protein product is CASSVTGGDGYTF.

The CDR3, as DNA: TGTGCCTGGGGGACTAGGGTTGGTGCAGATACGCAGTATTTT. Translated: CAWGTRVGADTQYF. The chain recombines TRBV30 with TRBJ2-3; 8 bases fit TRBD2. The junction had 8 bases not matched to a gene; V was cut back by 5 bases and J by 4 bases. Looked up from germline, CDR1 is GTSNPN and CDR2 is SVGIG (reference sequence). The CDR3 runs 14 residues.

The genes are TRBV5-1 and TRBJ1-4; TRBD1 might be the D (6 bases). The CDR3 runs 16 residues. Germline V gene lookup returns CDR1 SGHRS and CDR2 YFSETQ. V gave up 2 bases and J gave up 3 bases, with 14 bases separating them. CDR3 protein: CASSFVGGAANEKLFF. The CDR3 coding sequence is TGCGCCAGCAGCTTTGTAGGGGGGGCAGCTAATGAAAAACTGTTTTTT.

The chain links TRBV1 to TRBJ2-7; whether TRBD2, the table's D call, matches the DNA was not checked. TRBV1 has pseudogene status. The CDR3 runs to 16 residues. CDR3 DNA: TGCACCAGCAGCCAAGATAATGGACTAGAAACCTACGAGCAGTACTTC. It is translated as CTSSQDNGLETYEQYF.

The CDR3 reads CAWSANLRNEQFF. As DNA, the CDR3 is TGTGCCTGGAGTGCGAACCTCAGGAATGAGCAGTTCTTC. V is TRBV30 and J is TRBJ2-1; no definite D call. Per germline, CDR1 GTSNPN and CDR2 SVGIG (reference sequence). There are 13 residues in the CDR3. V lost 1 base and J lost 7, with 11 bases in between.

The rearrangement joins TRBV28 to TRBJ2-5; 8 bases map to TRBD1. The J call may not be correct, given that the DNA end is closer to TRBJ2-7. This CDR3 is built from 15 residues. CDR1 and CDR2 (germline): MDHEN, SYDVKM. This CDR3 reads CASSERQGNVYEQYF. DNA of the CDR3: TGTGCCAGCAGCGAGAGACAGGGGAACGTCTACGAGCAGTACTTC.

The chain joins TRBV11-2 to TRBJ2-7; no clear D gene. The CDR3 is made up of 13 amino acids. Deletions cut 5 bases from V and 3 bases from J, with 11 bases between. Germline CDR1 and CDR2: SGHAT and FQNNGV. Here the CDR3 reads CASSPGRLYEQYF. The CDR3 DNA sequence: TGTGCCAGCAGCCCGGGTAGGCTCTACGAGCAGTACTTC.

This chain joins TRBV9 and TRBJ2-1; unclear D gene. Germline assignment: CDR1 SGDLS and CDR2 YYNGEE. Trimming cost V 1 base and J 1 base, with 9 bases left between them. This CDR3 is built from 15 residues. CDR3 DNA: TGTGCCAGCAGCGTATCTAGTGGATCCTACAATGAGCAGTTCTTC. Encoded protein: CASSVSSGSYNEQFF.

This clone was picked up a small number of times. The chain links TRBV5-1 to TRBJ1-1, with TRBD1 identical over 8 bases. CDR1 is SGHRS, CDR2 YFSETQ, per germline. CDR3 length equals 15 residues. The V and J ends lost 4 bases and 1 base, in that order; junction bases with no gene match: 6. In DNA, the CDR3 is TGCGCCAGCAGCCTGACAGGGGCAACGAACACTGAAGCTTTCTTT. Its translation: CASSLTGATNTEAFF.

This chain uses TRBV19 with TRBJ1-5; a weak D match, TRBD1 (6 bases). The CDR3 is made up of 15 amino acids. Germline values: CDR1 LNHDA, CDR2 SQIVND (reference sequence). Deletions cut 1 base from V and 3 bases from J, with 10 bases between. For the CDR3, the DNA is TGTGCCAGTAGTATAGTACAGGGATTCAATCAGCCCCAGCATTTT. Translated: CASSIVQGFNQPQHF.

This chain uses TRBV5-1 with TRBJ2-3; weak D call: TRBD1 (6 bases). V lost 3 bases and J lost 2, with 19 bases in between. Germline assignment: CDR1 SGHRS and CDR2 YFSETQ. The CDR3 runs to 17 residues. The CDR3 nucleotides are TGCGCCAGCAGCTCACGGCCTACAGGGACAAACACAGATACGCAGTATTTT. Encoded protein: CASSSRPTGTNTDTQYF.

This clone was counted between two and nine times. The chain employs TRBV6-4 and TRBJ2-1, with 7 positions matching TRBD1. The trim removed 7 bases at V and 4 bases at J, leaving 13 bases unmatched. Germline V gives CDR1 MRHNA, CDR2 SNTAGT. This CDR3 has 16 residues. CDR3 amino acids: CASIYRGMCRYNEQFF. The CDR3 nucleotides are TGTGCCAGCATCTACAGGGGAATGTGTAGGTACAATGAGCAGTTCTTC.

The chain carries TRBV5-1 and TRBJ2-3, with 7 nucleotides matching TRBD2. This CDR3 is built from 15 residues. CDR1 and CDR2 from the germline V gene are SGHRS and YFSETQ. V lost 4 bases to trimming and J lost 6 bases; unmatched junction nucleotides: 11. The CDR3: CASSEGLGKSDTQYF. The CDR3 DNA reads as TGCGCCAGCAGCGAAGGACTAGGAAAGTCCGATACGCAGTATTTT.

The CDR3 nucleotides are TGTGCCAGCTCACCAATGACTAGCGGGAGTGGTCATACGCAGTATTTT. Translated, it gives CASSPMTSGSGHTQYF. The chain is built from TRBV18 and TRBJ2-3; 12 bases are a match to TRBD2. The CDR3 runs 16 residues. Germline V gene lookup returns CDR1 KGHSH and CDR2 LQKENI. V lost 2 bases and J lost 7; bases outside the gene matches: 7.

The V and J genes are TRBV19 and TRBJ1-1; weak D call: TRBD1 (6 bases). V lost 6 bases, J lost 1 base, and 15 bases lay in between. Germline CDR1 and CDR2: LNHDA and SQIVND (reference sequence). This CDR3 has 15 residues. CDR3 sequence reads: CASSLDLGQNTEAFF. CDR3 sequence (DNA): TGTGCCAGTAGCCTAGATCTGGGACAGAACACTGAAGCTTTCTTT.

This clone was seen a few times. The chain joins TRBV27 to TRBJ1-1; D remains unclear. V lost 4 bases and J lost 3, with 9 bases in between. Germline-derived CDR1 and CDR2 are MNHEY and SMNVEV (reference sequence). This CDR3 is 13 amino acids long. CDR3 in DNA: TGTGCCAGCAGTTGGGAGGAAGACACTGAAGCTTTCTTT. This codes for CASSWEEDTEAFF.

V gene TRBV10-3 combines with J gene TRBJ1-1; 8 bases fit TRBD1. CDR1 and CDR2 from the germline V gene are ENHRY and SYGVKD. V dropped 3 bases and J dropped 3; count of bases not matched to a gene: 3. The CDR3 contains 14 residues. The DNA of the CDR3 is TGTGCCATCAGTGACCCCAGGGGGCACACTGAAGCTTTCTTT. Protein sequence: CAISDPRGHTEAFF.

In its sample, this clone was seen a few times. The DNA of the CDR3 is TGTGCCTGGAGTGTCCGGACTAGCGGCAACACAGATACGCAGTATTTT. Protein: CAWSVRTSGNTDTQYF. The chain has TRBV30 and TRBJ2-3; 10 bases are a match to TRBD2. The CDR3 sequence is 16 residues long. J gave up 2 bases and V 0 bases, and 5 bases lay outside the gene matches. Germline V gives CDR1 GTSNPN, CDR2 SVGIG (reference sequence).